Each of the 30 T cell receptor beta chains below was sequenced from the same sample in a study of CD8 T cells in Susac syndrome (dated 2019 in TCRdb). Library method: the immunoSEQ multiplex PCR assay. RNA was extracted with the RNeasy kit and roughly 0.45 to 1 ug was reverse transcribed using random hexamers. TCRdb took the public reads, trimmed them with fastp at Q25, ran MiXCR for clone calling and kept in-frame beta chains. Every CDR3 protein is listed once, alongside the most common genes and DNA of its rows. This sample has hundreds of thousands of distinct CDR3 sequences in its table, and roughly 85% of those were observed once. 0.2% to 0.25% of the sample is in the top ten clones. Sequencing was done on a sample of CD8+ T cells from PBMCs. The receptors here all came from a human donor with multiple sclerosis.

This sequence joins TRBV27 and TRBJ2-3; a weak D match, TRBD2 (5 bases). This CDR3 has 12 residues. V shed 7 bases and J shed 3 bases, with 8 bases lying between them. The germline V gene has CDR1 MNHEY and CDR2 SMNVEV (reference sequence). The CDR3 region is CASTRGTDTQYF. The CDR3 DNA sequence: TGTGCCAGCACTCGAGGGACAGATACGCAGTATTTT.

This sequence joins TRBV6-2 or TRBV6-3 and TRBJ2-1, with D unclear. The length of the CDR3 is 14 residues. Germline V gene sequence: CDR1 MNHEY, CDR2 SVGEGT. The V end was cut by 7 bases, the J end by 0 bases, with 10 bases between. The CDR3 protein is CASKGKGSYNEQFF. CDR3 nucleotide sequence: TGTGCCAGCAAGGGTAAGGGCTCCTACAATGAGCAGTTCTTC.

The V and J genes are TRBV9 and TRBJ2-6, with 14 nucleotides matching TRBD2. The CDR3 totals 18 residues. Germline CDR1 is SGDLS and CDR2 is YYNGEE. The V and J ends lost 7 bases and 2 bases, in that order; junction bases with no gene match: 8. Here the CDR3 DNA reads TGTGCCAGCGGGCCGACTAGCGGGAGGGCCCCTGGGGCCAACGTCCTGACTTTC. This gives the protein CASGPTSGRAPGANVLTF. The full variable domain, completed using reference TRBV9 and TRBJ2-6, is DSGVTQTPKHLITATGQRVTLRCSPRSGDLSVYWYQQSLDQGLQFLIQYYNGEERAKGNILERFSAQQFPDLHSELNLSSLELGDSALYFCASGPTSGRAPGANVLTFGAGSRLTVL.

This clonotype has just one count. V usage is TRBV11-2 and J usage is TRBJ2-1; D gene ambiguous. This CDR3 is built from 15 residues. The ends were cut back, 1 base at V and 6 bases at J, with 13 bases in the middle. Per germline, CDR1 SGHAT and CDR2 FQNNGV. The chain's CDR3 is CASSLGRFRINEQFF. The CDR3 coding sequence is TGTGCCAGCAGCTTAGGAAGGTTCAGAATCAATGAGCAGTTCTTC.

This chain connects TRBV2 to TRBJ2-7; 11 bases are a match to TRBD1. The CDR3 is 17 residues long. V shed 6 bases and J 0 bases; nucleotides not matched to a gene: 10. CDR1 SNHLY and CDR2 FYNNEI come from the germline V gene. As DNA, the CDR3 is TGTGCCAGCAGCCGGACAGGGGGCCTACAAAGCTCCTACGAGCAGTACTTC. Amino acids: CASSRTGGLQSSYEQYF. Variable domain in full (rest from reference TRBV2 and TRBJ2-7): EPEVTQTPSHQVTQMGQEVILRCVPISNHLYFYWYRQILGQKVEFLVSFYNNEISEKSEIFDDQFSVERPDGSNFTLKIRSTKLEDSAMYFCASSRTGGLQSSYEQYFGPGTRLTVT.

This clonotype has just one count. J is TRBJ2-1 and V is TRBV4-1, with TRBD2 matching 8 bases. Germline V gene lookup returns CDR1 MGHRA and CDR2 YSYEKL. With 0 bases clipped from V and 5 bases from J, the junction kept 9 bases outside the gene matches. CDR3 length: 17 residues. The CDR3 DNA sequence: TGCGCCAGCAGCCAAGATCCCGAGACTAGCGCCCACAATGAGCAGTTCTTC. It yields the protein CASSQDPETSAHNEQFF.

This sequence joins TRBV9 and TRBJ2-7; the match to TRBD1 covers 8 bases. The germline CDR1 and CDR2 sequences are SGDLS and YYNGEE. Losses at the gene ends were 3 bases for V and 3 bases for J; bases not matched to a gene: 8. CDR3 length: 15 amino acids. The CDR3 DNA follows: TGTGCCAGCAGCGATTCCGGGACAGGCCTCTACGAGCAGTACTTC. Its protein product is CASSDSGTGLYEQYF.

V gene TRBV2 combines with J gene TRBJ2-7, with D unresolved. The germline V gene encodes CDR1 SNHLY and CDR2 FYNNEI. V was pared by 2 bases and J by 2 bases, with 13 bases between. The CDR3 is 15 residues long. The CDR3 DNA sequence: TGTGCCAGCAGTGAAAGTCCAGTTCAGGCCTACGAGCAGTACTTC. Its protein product is CASSESPVQAYEQYF.

This clonotype was counted a few times. The CDR3 DNA reads as TGTGCCAGCAGCCGCACCGGGACAGGGGGCTACGAGCAGTACTTC. It codes for CASSRTGTGGYEQYF. The rearrangement uses TRBV5-4 and TRBJ2-7, with TRBD1 matching over 11 bases. Germline CDR1 is SGHNT and CDR2 is YYREEE (reference sequence). The ends lost 4 bases at V and 3 bases at J; junction bases unmatched: 6. This CDR3 spans 15 amino acids. Combining the CDR3 with reference TRBV5-4 and TRBJ2-7 gives the whole variable domain ETGVTQSPTHLIKTRGQQVTLRCSSQSGHNTVSWYQQALGQGPQFIFQYYREEENGRGNFPPRFSGLQFPNYSSELNVNALELDDSALYLCASSRTGTGGYEQYFGPGTRLTVT.

The chain couples TRBV28 to TRBJ1-2; tentatively, D is TRBD1 (5 bases). The ends were cut back, 1 base at V and 4 bases at J, with 10 bases in the middle. The V gene's germline CDR1 is MDHEN and CDR2 SYDVKM. This CDR3 spans 14 amino acids. The CDR3 DNA follows: TGTGCCAGCAGTTTATCAGGTGGGGGCTATGGCTACACCTTC. Translated, it gives CASSLSGGGYGYTF.

J is TRBJ2-7 and V is TRBV4-1; D is uncertain. V lost 0 bases and J lost 7, with 7 bases in between. CDR1 is MGHRA and CDR2 is YSYEKL in the germline V gene. This CDR3 comprises 12 residues. The CDR3 DNA reads TGCGCCAGCAGCCAAGATGGGGTGGAGCAGTACTTC. It encodes CASSQDGVEQYF.

The rearrangement joins TRBV15 to TRBJ2-7; D is possibly TRBD1 or TRBD2 (5 bases each). The V end lost 6 bases, the J end lost 6 bases, and 12 bases lay between the germline ends. CDR1 and CDR2 from the germline V gene are LNHNV and YYDKDF (reference sequence). CDR3 length: 12 amino acids. CDR3 in DNA: TGTGCCACCAGTAGCGAAGGGGTCGAGCAGTACTTC. It specifies CATSSEGVEQYF.

V gene TRBV6-2 or TRBV6-3 combines with J gene TRBJ2-4; D ambiguous. The length of the CDR3 is 15 residues. V shed 4 bases and J shed 3 bases, with 13 bases lying between them. The germline V gene has CDR1 MNHEY and CDR2 SVGEGT. The CDR3 reads CASSLHRWGKNIQYF. CDR3 nucleotides: TGTGCCAGCAGTTTACACCGTTGGGGCAAAAACATTCAGTACTTC.

The chain couples TRBV28 to TRBJ2-7, with TRBD2 matching 11 bases. The CDR3 runs 14 residues. V lost 8 bases to trimming and J lost 3 bases; unmatched junction nucleotides: 6. The V gene's germline CDR1 is MDHEN and CDR2 SYDVKM. CDR3 nucleotides: TGTGCCAGCTCAGTCCTAGCGGGAGGCTACGAGCAGTACTTC. It codes for CASSVLAGGYEQYF.

The DNA for the CDR3 is TGCAGTGCTAGAGAAGCAGAGAGCTCCTATAATTCACCCCTCCACTTT. The encoded protein is CSAREAESSYNSPLHF. V gene TRBV20-1 combines with J gene TRBJ1-6, with D unresolved. Looked up from germline, CDR1 is DFQATT and CDR2 is SNEGSKA (reference sequence). This CDR3 spans 16 amino acids. V was trimmed by 0 bases and J by 0 bases, leaving 9 bases between them.

The V gene is TRBV30, the J gene TRBJ1-2; TRBD1 matches 9 bases. Per germline, CDR1 GTSNPN and CDR2 SVGIG (reference sequence). J was trimmed by 4 bases and V by 2 bases; bases with no gene match: 8. This CDR3 region has 15 residues. The CDR3 loop reads CAWSFTGGDGYGYTF. In DNA form, the CDR3 reads TGTGCCTGGAGTTTTACAGGGGGCGACGGCTATGGCTACACCTTC.

This sequence joins TRBV10-2 and TRBJ2-2, with D uncertain. Germline lookup yields CDR1 WSHSY and CDR2 SAAADI. V lost 4 bases to trimming and J lost 6 bases, with 9 bases between them. The CDR3 is made up of 13 amino acids. The CDR3 sequence: CASSVGYAGELFF. The DNA for the CDR3 is TGCGCCAGCAGTGTAGGGTACGCCGGGGAGCTGTTTTTT.

The chain links TRBV12-3 or TRBV12-4 to TRBJ1-1; no definite D call. The V and J ends lost 2 bases and 6 bases respectively, with 10 bases between them. The CDR3 loop spans 13 amino acids. The CDR3 loop reads CASSLLGNAEAFF. DNA of the CDR3: TGTGCCAGCAGTTTATTAGGTAACGCTGAAGCTTTCTTT.

This chain uses TRBV27 with TRBJ2-2, with a tentative D call TRBD1 (6 bases). This CDR3 is 15 amino acids long. Germline values: CDR1 MNHEY, CDR2 SMNVEV (reference sequence). Trimming shortened V by 7 bases and J by 1 base, and 13 bases separated the two germline ends. As DNA, the CDR3 is TGTGCCAGCACCAGGGGCTTTTGGAACACCGGGGAGCTGTTTTTT. It encodes CASTRGFWNTGELFF.

The V gene is TRBV7-9, the J gene TRBJ2-7; 8 positions match TRBD2. The CDR3 spans 15 residues. V was clipped by 3 bases and J by 4 bases; unmatched bases: 8. The germline gives CDR1 SEHNR, CDR2 FQNEAQ (reference sequence). CDR3 in amino acids: CASSFPSGRGYEQYF. For the CDR3, the DNA is TGTGCCAGCAGCTTCCCGAGCGGGAGAGGGTACGAGCAGTACTTC.

The rearrangement links TRBV4-2 to TRBJ2-7, with D perhaps TRBD2 (5 bases). Germline V lookup: CDR1 LGHNA, CDR2 YNFKEQ. This CDR3 contains 12 residues. The ends were cut back, 8 bases at V and 0 bases at J, with 8 bases in the middle. For the CDR3, the DNA is TGTGCCAGCGGAGGCAGCTCCTACGAGCAGTACTTC. Translating it yields CASGGSSYEQYF.

The chain carries TRBV4-3 and TRBJ2-5; 8 bases align to TRBD2. From germline, CDR1 is LGHNA and CDR2 YSLEER. The CDR3 totals 17 residues. The V segment lost 1 base and the J segment 5 bases; nucleotides outside the gene matches: 12. For the CDR3, the DNA is TGCGCCAGCAGCCAAGCCCTAGCGGGTGCTCAATTCGAGACCCAGTACTTC. This translates into CASSQALAGAQFETQYF.

This clonotype was detected only once. In DNA form, the CDR3 reads TGTGCCAGCAGTCCCGGGGTTTTTCTAAGGAACACTGAAGCTTTCTTT. As protein: CASSPGVFLRNTEAFF. The rearrangement links TRBV28 to TRBJ1-1; no clear D. Looked up from germline, CDR1 is MDHEN and CDR2 is SYDVKM. This CDR3 is built from 16 residues. The ends were cut back, 5 bases at V and 1 base at J, with 17 bases in the middle.

The chain uses TRBV4-3 and TRBJ2-2; 10 nucleotides match TRBD2. The CDR3 is 16 amino acids. V lost 3 bases to trimming and J lost 0 bases; unmatched junction nucleotides: 1. Per germline, CDR1 LGHNA and CDR2 YSLEER. CDR3 region: CASSHGLAANTGELFF. The DNA of the CDR3 is TGCGCCAGCAGCCACGGACTAGCGGCGAACACCGGGGAGCTGTTTTTT.

This clonotype has just one count. The chain recombines TRBV7-6 with TRBJ2-3; D remains unclear. CDR3 length: 15 residues. With 5 bases removed from V and 2 bases from J, the gap between germline ends came to 14 bases. Germline CDR1 and CDR2: SGHVS and FNYEAQ. The CDR3, as DNA: TGTGCCAGCAGCGACCGAGGCGGCAACACAGATACGCAGTATTTT. This translates into CASSDRGGNTDTQYF.

The CDR3 coding sequence is TGTGCCAGCAGTGTCCGGGGGGCGGGGGAGCAGTTCTTC. This gives the protein CASSVRGAGEQFF. The rearrangement uses TRBV12-3 or TRBV12-4 and TRBJ2-1; maybe TRBD2 (7 bases). Trimming took 5 bases from V and 10 from J, leaving 15 bases between them. The CDR3 is 13 residues long.

This chain uses TRBV12-3 or TRBV12-4 with TRBJ2-7; D gene ambiguous. The CDR3 covers 14 residues. Trimming stripped 2 bases from V and 3 bases from J, with 11 bases between. The CDR3: CASSLFGPIYEQYF. CDR3 DNA sequence: TGTGCCAGCAGTTTATTCGGTCCGATCTACGAGCAGTACTTC.

This sequence joins TRBV27 and TRBJ2-1; D might be TRBD2 (6 bases). Germline assignment: CDR1 MNHEY and CDR2 SMNVEV (reference sequence). This CDR3 spans 15 amino acids. The ends were cut back, 8 bases at V and 5 bases at J, with 19 bases in the middle. The CDR3 nucleotides read TGTGCCAGCGGATTCATAGTGGGACTCGACAATGAGCAGTTCTTC. Translating it yields CASGFIVGLDNEQFF.

This clonotype was picked up a small number of times. The V gene is TRBV6-5, the J gene TRBJ1-1; D is ambiguous. The V gene's germline CDR1 is MNHEY and CDR2 SVGAGI. The CDR3 loop spans 13 amino acids. V lost 2 bases and J 1 base, leaving 5 bases between the germline ends. CDR3 residues: CASSYGENTEAFF. The CDR3 DNA reads TGTGCCAGCAGTTACGGAGAGAACACTGAAGCTTTCTTT.

This chain uses TRBV6-5 with TRBJ2-1, with 10 bases matching TRBD2. There are 15 residues in the CDR3. CDR1 and CDR2 from the germline V gene are MNHEY and SVGAGI. The J segment lost 6 bases and the V segment lost 2 bases, leaving 4 bases of the junction unmatched. CDR3 residues: CASSYTTSGRNEQFF. CDR3 nucleotides: TGTGCCAGCAGTTACACGACTAGCGGGCGCAATGAGCAGTTCTTC.